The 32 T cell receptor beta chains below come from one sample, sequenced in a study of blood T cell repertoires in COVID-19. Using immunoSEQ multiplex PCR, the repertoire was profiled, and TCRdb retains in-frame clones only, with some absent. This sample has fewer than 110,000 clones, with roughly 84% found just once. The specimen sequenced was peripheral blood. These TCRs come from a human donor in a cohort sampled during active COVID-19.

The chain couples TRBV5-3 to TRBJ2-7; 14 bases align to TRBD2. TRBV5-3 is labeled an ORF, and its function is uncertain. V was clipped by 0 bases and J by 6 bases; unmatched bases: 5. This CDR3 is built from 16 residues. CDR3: CARSLGLAGGRCEQYF. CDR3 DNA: TGTGCCAGAAGCTTGGGACTAGCGGGAGGGCGTTGCGAGCAGTACTTC.

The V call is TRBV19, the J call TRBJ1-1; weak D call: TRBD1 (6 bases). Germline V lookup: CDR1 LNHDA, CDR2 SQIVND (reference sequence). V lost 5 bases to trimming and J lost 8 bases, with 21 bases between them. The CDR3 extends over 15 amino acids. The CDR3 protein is CASSPPSGTLSEAFF. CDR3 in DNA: TGTGCCAGTAGTCCCCCTTCCGGGACACTATCCGAAGCTTTCTTT.

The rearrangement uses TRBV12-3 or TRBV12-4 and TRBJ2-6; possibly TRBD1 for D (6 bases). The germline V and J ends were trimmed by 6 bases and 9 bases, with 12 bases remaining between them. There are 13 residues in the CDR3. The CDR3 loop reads CASSRTGYNVLTF. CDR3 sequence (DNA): TGTGCCAGCAGCCGAACAGGGTACAACGTCCTGACTTTC.

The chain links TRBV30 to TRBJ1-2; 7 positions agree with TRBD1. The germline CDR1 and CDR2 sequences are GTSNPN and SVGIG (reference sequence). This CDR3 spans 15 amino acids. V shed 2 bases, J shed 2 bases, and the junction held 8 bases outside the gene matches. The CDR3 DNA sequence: TGTGCCTGGAGTTACAGGGGAAGGGGCAACTATGGCTACACCTTC. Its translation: CAWSYRGRGNYGYTF.

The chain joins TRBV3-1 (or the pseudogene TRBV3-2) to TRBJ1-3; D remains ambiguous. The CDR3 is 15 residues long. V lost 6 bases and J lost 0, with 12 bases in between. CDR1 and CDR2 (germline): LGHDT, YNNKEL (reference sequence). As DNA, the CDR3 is TGTGCCAGCAGTCGCAGTGCCTTCTCTGGAAACACCATATATTTT. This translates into CASSRSAFSGNTIYF.

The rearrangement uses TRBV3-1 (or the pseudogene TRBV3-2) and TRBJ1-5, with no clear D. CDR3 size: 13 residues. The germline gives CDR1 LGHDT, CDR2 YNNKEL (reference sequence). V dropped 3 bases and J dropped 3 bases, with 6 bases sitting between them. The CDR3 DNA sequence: TGTGCCAGCAGCCAGGAGTACAATCAGCCCCAGCATTTT. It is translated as CASSQEYNQPQHF.

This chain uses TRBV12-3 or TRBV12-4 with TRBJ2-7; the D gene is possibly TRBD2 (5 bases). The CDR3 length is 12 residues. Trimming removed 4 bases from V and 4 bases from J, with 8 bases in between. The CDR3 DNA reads TGTGCCAGCAGTTCCTCGGGGTACGAGCAGTACGTC. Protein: CASSSSGYEQYV.

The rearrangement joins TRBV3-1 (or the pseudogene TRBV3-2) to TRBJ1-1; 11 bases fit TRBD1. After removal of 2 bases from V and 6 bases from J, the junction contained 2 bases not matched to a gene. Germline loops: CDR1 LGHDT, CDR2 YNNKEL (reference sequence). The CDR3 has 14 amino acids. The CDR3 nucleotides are TGTGCCAGCAGCCAACGGGACAGGGGGTCTGAAGCTTTCTTT. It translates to CASSQRDRGSEAFF.

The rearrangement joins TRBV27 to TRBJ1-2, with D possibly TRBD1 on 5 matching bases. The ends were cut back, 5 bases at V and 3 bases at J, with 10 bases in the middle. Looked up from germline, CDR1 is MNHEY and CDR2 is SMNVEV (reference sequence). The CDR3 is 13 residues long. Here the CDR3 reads CASSPTGDYGYTF. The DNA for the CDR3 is TGTGCCAGCAGTCCTACGGGGGACTATGGCTACACCTTC.

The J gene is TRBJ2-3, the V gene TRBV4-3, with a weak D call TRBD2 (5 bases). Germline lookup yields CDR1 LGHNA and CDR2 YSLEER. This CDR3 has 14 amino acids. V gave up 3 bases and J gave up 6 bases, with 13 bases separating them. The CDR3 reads CASSQELVADTQYF. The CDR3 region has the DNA TGCGCCAGCAGCCAGGAGTTGGTAGCGGATACGCAGTATTTT.

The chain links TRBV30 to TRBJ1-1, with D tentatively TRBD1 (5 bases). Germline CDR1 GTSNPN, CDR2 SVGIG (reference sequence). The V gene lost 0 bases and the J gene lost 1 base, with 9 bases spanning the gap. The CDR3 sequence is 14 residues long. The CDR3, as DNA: TGTGCCTGGAGTGTGGGCAGGGCGAACACTGAAGCTTTCTTT. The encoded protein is CAWSVGRANTEAFF. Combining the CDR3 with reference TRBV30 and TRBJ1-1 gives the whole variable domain SQTIHQWPATLVQPVGSPLSLECTVEGTSNPNLYWYRQAAGRGLQLLFYSVGIGQISSEVPQNLSASRPQDRQFILSSKKLLLSDSGFYLCAWSVGRANTEAFFGQGTRLTVV.

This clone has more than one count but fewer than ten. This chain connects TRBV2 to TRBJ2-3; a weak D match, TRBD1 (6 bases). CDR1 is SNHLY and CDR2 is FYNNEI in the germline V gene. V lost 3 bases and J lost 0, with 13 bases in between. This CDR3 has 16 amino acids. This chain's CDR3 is CASSEGASPSTDTQYF. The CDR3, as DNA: TGTGCCAGCAGTGAGGGGGCGAGCCCTAGCACAGATACGCAGTATTTT. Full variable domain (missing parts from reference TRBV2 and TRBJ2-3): EPEVTQTPSHQVTQMGQEVILRCVPISNHLYFYWYRQILGQKVEFLVSFYNNEISEKSEIFDDQFSVERPDGSNFTLKIRSTKLEDSAMYFCASSEGASPSTDTQYFGPGTRLTVL.

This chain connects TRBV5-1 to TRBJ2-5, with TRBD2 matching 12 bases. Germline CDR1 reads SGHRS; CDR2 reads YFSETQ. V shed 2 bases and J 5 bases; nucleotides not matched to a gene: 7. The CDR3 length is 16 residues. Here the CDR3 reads CASSLAPSGRAETQYF. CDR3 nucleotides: TGCGCCAGCAGCTTAGCCCCTAGCGGGAGGGCGGAGACCCAGTACTTC.

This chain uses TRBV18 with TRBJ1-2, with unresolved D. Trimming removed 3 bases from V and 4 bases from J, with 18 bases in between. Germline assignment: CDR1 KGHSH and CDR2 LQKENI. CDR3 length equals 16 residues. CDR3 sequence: CASSPSTDPRPYGYTF. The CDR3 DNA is TGTGCCAGCTCACCCAGCACAGACCCCAGACCCTATGGCTACACCTTC. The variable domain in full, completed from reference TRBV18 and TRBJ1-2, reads NAGVMQNPRHLVRRRGQEARLRCSPMKGHSHVYWYRQLPEEGLKFMVYLQKENIIDESGMPKERFSAEFPKEGPSILRIQQVVRGDSAAYFCASSPSTDPRPYGYTFGSGTRLTVV.

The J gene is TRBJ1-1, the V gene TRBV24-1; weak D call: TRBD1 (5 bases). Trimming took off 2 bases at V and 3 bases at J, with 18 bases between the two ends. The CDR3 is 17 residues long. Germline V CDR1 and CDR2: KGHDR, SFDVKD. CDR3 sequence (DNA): TGTGCCACCAGTGATTCGCCGGGGAGGGGACTTTACACTGAAGCTTTCTTT. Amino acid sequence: CATSDSPGRGLYTEAFF.

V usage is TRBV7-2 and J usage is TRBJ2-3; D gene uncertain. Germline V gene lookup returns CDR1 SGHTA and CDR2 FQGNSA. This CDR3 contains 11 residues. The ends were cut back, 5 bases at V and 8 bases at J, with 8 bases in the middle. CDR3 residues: CASSPTGTQYF. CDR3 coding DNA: TGTGCCAGCAGCCCCACGGGTACGCAGTATTTT.

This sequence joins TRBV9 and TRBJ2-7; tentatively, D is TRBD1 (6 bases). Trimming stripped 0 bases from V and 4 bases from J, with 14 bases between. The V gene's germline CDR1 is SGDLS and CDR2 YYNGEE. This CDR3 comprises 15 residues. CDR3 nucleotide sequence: TGTGCCAGCAGCGTAGCGGCAGGGGTGACGTACGAGCAGTACTTC. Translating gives CASSVAAGVTYEQYF.

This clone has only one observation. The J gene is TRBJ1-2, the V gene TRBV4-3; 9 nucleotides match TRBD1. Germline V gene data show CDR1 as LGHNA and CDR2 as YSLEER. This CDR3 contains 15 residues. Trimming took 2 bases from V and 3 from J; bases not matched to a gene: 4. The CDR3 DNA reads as TGCGCCAGCAGCCAATTGAGGACAGGGGACTATGGCTACACCTTC. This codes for CASSQLRTGDYGYTF.

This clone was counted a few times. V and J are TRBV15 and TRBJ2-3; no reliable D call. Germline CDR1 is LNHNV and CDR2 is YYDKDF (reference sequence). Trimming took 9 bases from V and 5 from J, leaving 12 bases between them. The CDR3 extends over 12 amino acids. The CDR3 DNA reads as TGTGCCACGGGCGCCCGGAAAGATACGCAGTATTTT. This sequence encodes CATGARKDTQYF. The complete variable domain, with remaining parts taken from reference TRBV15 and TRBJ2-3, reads DAMVIQNPRYQVTQFGKPVTLSCSQTLNHNVMYWYQQKSSQAPKLLFHYYDKDFNNEADTPDNFQSRRPNTSFCFLDIRSPGLGDTAMYLCATGARKDTQYFGPGTRLTVL.

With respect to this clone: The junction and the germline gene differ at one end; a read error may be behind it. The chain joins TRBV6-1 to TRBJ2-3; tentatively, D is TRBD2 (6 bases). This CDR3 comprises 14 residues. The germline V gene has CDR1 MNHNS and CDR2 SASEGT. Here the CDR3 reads CASREALAIDTQYF. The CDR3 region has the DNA TGTGCCAGCAGAGAAGCTCTAGCGATCGATACGCAGTATTTT.

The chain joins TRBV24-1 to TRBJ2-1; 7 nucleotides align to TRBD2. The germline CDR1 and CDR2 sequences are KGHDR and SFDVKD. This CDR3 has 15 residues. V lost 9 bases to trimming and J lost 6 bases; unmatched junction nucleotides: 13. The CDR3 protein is CATGGLGGSGNEQFF. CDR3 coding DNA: TGTGCCACCGGAGGACTAGGCGGGAGTGGCAATGAGCAGTTCTTC.

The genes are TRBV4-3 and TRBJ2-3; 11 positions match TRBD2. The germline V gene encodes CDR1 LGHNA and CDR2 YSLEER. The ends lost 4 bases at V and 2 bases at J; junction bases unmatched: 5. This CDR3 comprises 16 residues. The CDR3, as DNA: TGCGCCAGCAGCCCCGGGACTAGCGGATACACAGATACGCAGTATTTT. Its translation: CASSPGTSGYTDTQYF.

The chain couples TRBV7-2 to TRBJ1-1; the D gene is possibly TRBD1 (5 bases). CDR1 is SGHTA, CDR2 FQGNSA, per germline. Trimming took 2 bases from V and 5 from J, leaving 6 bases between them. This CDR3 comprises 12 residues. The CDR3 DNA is TGTGCCAGCAGCTTACGGGGGACTGAAGCTTTCTTT. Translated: CASSLRGTEAFF. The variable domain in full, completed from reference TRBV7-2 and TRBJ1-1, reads GAGVSQSPSNKVTEKGKDVELRCDPISGHTALYWYRQSLGQGLEFLIYFQGNSAPDKSGLPSDRFSAERTGGSVSTLTIQRTQQEDSAVYLCASSLRGTEAFFGQGTRLTVV.

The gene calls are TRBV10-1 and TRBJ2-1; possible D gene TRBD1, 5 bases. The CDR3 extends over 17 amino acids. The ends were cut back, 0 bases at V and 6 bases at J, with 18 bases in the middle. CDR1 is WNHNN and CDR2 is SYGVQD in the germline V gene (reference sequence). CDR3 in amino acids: CASSESRITHQGNEQFF. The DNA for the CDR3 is TGCGCCAGCAGTGAGTCGAGAATCACTCACCAGGGCAATGAGCAGTTCTTC.

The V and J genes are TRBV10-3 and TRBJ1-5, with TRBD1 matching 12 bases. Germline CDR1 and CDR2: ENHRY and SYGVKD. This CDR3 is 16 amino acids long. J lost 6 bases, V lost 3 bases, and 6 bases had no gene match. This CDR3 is CAISDRGDRGRQPQHF. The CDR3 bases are TGTGCCATCAGTGACCGGGGGGACAGGGGGCGTCAGCCCCAGCATTTT.

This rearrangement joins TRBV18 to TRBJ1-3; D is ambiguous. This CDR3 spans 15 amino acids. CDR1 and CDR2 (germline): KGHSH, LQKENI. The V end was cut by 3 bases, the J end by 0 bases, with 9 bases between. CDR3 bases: TGTGCCAGCTCACCGGCCGAAAGCTCTGGAAACACCATATATTTT. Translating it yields CASSPAESSGNTIYF.

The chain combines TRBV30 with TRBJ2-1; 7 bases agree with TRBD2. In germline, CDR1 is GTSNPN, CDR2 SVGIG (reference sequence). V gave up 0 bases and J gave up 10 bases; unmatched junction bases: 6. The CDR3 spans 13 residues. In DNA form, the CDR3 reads TGTGCCTGGAGTGTCCTAACTAGCGCGGAGCAGTTCTTC. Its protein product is CAWSVLTSAEQFF.

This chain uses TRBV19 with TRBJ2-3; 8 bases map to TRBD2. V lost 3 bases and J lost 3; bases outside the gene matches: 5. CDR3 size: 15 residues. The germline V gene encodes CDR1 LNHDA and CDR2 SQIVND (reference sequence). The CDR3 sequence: CASSIRAGVTDTQYF. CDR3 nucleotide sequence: TGTGCCAGTAGTATCCGAGCGGGAGTGACAGATACGCAGTATTTT.

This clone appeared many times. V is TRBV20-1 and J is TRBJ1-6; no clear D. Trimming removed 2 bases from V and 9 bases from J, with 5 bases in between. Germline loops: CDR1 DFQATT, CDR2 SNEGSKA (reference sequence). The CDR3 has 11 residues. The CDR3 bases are TGCAGTGCTAGATTTAGTTCACCCCTCCACTTT. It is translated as CSARFSSPLHF.

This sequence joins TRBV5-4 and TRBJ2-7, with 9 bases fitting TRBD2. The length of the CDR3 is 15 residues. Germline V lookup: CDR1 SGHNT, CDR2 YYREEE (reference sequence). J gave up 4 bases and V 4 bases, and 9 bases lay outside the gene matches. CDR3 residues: CASSLSSGIGYEQYF. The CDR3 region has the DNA TGTGCCAGCAGCCTTTCTAGCGGGATTGGGTACGAGCAGTACTTC.

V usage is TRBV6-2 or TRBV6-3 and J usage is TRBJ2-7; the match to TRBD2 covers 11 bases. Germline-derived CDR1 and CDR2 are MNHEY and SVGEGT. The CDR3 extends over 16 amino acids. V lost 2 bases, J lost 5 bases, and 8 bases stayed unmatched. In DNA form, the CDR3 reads TGTGCCAGCAGTTACGGCACTCTAGCGGGAGGAGACGAGCAGTACTTC. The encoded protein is CASSYGTLAGGDEQYF.

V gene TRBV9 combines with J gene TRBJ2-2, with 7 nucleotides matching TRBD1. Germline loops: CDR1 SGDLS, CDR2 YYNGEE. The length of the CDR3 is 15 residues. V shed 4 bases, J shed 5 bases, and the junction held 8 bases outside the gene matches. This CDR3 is CASSPRDSLTGELFF. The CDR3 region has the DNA TGTGCCAGCAGCCCCCGGGACAGCCTAACCGGGGAGCTGTTTTTT.